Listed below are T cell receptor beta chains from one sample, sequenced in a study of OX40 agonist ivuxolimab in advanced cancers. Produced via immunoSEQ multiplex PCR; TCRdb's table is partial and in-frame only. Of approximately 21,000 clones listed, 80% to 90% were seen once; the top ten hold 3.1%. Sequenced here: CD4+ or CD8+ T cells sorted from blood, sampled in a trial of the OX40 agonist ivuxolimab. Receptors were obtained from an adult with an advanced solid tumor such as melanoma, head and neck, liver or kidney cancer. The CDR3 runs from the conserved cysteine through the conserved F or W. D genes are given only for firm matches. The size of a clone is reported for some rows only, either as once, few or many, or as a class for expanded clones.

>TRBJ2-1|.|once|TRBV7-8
CASSLNLLENEQFF
TGTGCCAGCAGCTTAAATTTGTTGGAAAATGAGCAGTTCTTC
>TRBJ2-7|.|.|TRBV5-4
CASSLLGRDGSSHEQYF
TGTGCCAGCAGCTTGTTGGGGCGGGACGGATCTTCCCACGAGCAGTACTTC
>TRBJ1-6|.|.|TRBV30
CACLKRGNSPLHF
TGTGCCTGCTTGAAGAGGGGGAATTCACCCCTCCACTTT
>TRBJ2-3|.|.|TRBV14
CASSRRTVSTDTQYF
TGTGCCAGCAGCCGACGGACAGTTAGCACAGATACGCAGTATTTT
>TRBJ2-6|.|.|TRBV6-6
CASSYYKSGANVLTF
TGTGCCAGCAGTTACTATAAGTCCGGGGCCAACGTCCTGACTTTC
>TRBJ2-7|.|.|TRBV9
CASSPSRKSSYEQYF
TGTGCCAGCAGCCCTAGCCGGAAGAGCTCCTACGAGCAGTACTTC
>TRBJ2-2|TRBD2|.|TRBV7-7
CASSLGTSETGELFF
TGTGCCAGCAGCTTGGGGACTAGCGAAACCGGGGAGCTGTTTTTT
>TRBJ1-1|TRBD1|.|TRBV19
CASSTSGTGSPEAFF
TGTGCCAGTAGTACCTCCGGGACAGGGTCCCCTGAAGCTTTCTTT
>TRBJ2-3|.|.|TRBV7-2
CASSLGPSAGTQYF
TGTGCCAGCAGCTTAGGGCCCAGCGCCGGAACGCAGTATTTT
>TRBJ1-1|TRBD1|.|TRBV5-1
CASSLDDRANTEAFF
TGCGCCAGCAGCTTGGACGACAGGGCGAACACTGAAGCTTTCTTT
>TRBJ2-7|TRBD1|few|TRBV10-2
CASRDRGRNEQYF
TGCGCCAGCAGGGACAGGGGGCGAAACGAGCAGTACTTC
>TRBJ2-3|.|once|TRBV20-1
CSARMPDTQYF
TGCAGTGCTAGAATGCCAGATACGCAGTATTTT
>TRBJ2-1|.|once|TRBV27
CASSVTRGGYNEQFF
TGTGCCAGCAGTGTGACTAGAGGGGGATACAATGAGCAGTTCTTC
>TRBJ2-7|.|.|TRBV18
CASSPDPLGEQYF
TGTGCCAGCTCACCTGACCCTTTAGGGGAGCAGTACTTC
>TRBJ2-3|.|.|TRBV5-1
CASSLQQGNTDTQYF
TGCGCCAGCAGCTTGCAACAGGGAAACACAGATACGCAGTATTTT
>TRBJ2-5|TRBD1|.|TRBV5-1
CASSSNTGGQETQYF
TGCGCCAGCAGCTCAAACACAGGGGGCCAAGAGACCCAGTACTTC
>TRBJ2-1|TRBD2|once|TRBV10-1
CASSRTTSGPNEQFF
TGCGCCAGCAGTCGAACGACTAGCGGCCCCAATGAGCAGTTCTTC
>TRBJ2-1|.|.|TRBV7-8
CASSFQLYNEQFF
TGTGCCAGCAGCTTCCAGCTATACAATGAGCAGTTCTTC
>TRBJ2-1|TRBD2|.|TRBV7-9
CASSYSGRDYNEQFF
TGTGCCAGCAGTTATAGCGGGAGGGACTACAATGAGCAGTTCTTC
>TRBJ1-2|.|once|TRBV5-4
CASSSGRENYGYTF
TGTGCCAGCAGCTCGGGACGGGAAAACTATGGCTACACCTTC
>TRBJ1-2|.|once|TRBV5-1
CASSLLERGTYGYTF
TGCGCCAGCAGCTTACTTGAAAGGGGGACCTATGGCTACACCTTC
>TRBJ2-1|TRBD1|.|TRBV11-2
CASSQVQGYDEQFF
TGTGCCAGCAGCCAAGTACAGGGGTACGATGAGCAGTTCTTC
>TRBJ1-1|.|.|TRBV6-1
CASSKQGVTEAFF
TGTGCCAGCAGTAAACAGGGTGTCACTGAAGCTTTCTTT
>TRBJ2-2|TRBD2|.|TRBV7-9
CASSLSLAGGTGELFF
TGTGCCAGCAGCTTAAGCCTAGCGGGAGGTACCGGGGAGCTGTTTTTT
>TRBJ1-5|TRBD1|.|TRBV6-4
CASSDRDRRSNQPQHF
TGTGCCAGCAGTGACAGGGACAGAAGAAGCAATCAGCCCCAGCATTTT
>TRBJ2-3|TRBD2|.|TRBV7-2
CASSLMGLTTDTQYF
TGTGCCAGCAGCTTAATGGGACTAACCACAGATACGCAGTATTTT
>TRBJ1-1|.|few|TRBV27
CASSLRAAGINTEAFF
TGTGCCAGCAGTTTGAGGGCGGCAGGGATAAACACTGAAGCTTTCTTT
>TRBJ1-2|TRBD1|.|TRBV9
CASSVRDSRIYGYTF
TGTGCCAGCAGCGTCCGGGACAGCCGCATCTATGGCTACACCTTC
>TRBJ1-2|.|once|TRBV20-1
CSASPRYTF
TGCAGTGCCTCCCCCCGATACACCTTC
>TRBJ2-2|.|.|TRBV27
CASSFVGPRTGLVGELFF
TGTGCCAGCAGTTTTGTCGGGCCCCGCACAGGGCTCGTCGGGGAGCTGTTTTTT
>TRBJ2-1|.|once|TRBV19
CASSIERRGLAREQFF
TGTGCCAGTAGTATAGAACGTAGGGGGCTAGCGAGGGAGCAGTTCTTC
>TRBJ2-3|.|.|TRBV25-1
CASSGTWGSATDTQYF
TGTGCCAGCAGTGGAACCTGGGGGAGCGCCACAGATACGCAGTATTTT
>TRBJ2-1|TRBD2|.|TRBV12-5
CASGSGLAYNEQFF
TGTGCTAGTGGTTCGGGACTAGCGTACAATGAGCAGTTCTTC
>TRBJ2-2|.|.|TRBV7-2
CASSLNWGQGGTGELFF
TGTGCCAGCAGCTTAAATTGGGGCCAGGGAGGTACCGGGGAGCTGTTTTTT
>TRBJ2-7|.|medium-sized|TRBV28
CASSFLGEQYF
TGTGCCAGCAGTTTCCTGGGGGAGCAGTACTTC
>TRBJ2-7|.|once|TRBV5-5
CASSLMATYEQYF
TGTGCCAGCAGCTTGATGGCCACCTACGAGCAGTACTTC
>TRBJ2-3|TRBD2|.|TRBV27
CASSGGSGGSTDTQYF
TGTGCCAGCTCCGGGGGTAGCGGGGGGAGCACAGATACGCAGTATTTT
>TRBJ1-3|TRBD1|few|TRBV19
CASSWQGDSGNTIYF
TGTGCCAGTAGTTGGCAGGGGGACTCTGGAAACACCATATATTTT
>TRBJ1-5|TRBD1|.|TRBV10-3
CAISGGTGDGSGNQPQHF
TGTGCCATCAGTGGCGGGACAGGGGACGGTAGTGGCAATCAGCCCCAGCATTTT
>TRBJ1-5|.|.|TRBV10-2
CASSDVRNQPQHF
TGCGCCAGCAGTGACGTAAGGAATCAGCCCCAGCATTTT